This TCR beta chain was captured by sequencing in a study of blood T cell repertoires in COVID-19 (dated by TCRdb to the early 2020s). About the study as a whole: Collaborator samples came from the United States, Italy and Spain and covered acute and convalescent phases of COVID-19. A de-identified subject ID, COVID-19 status, age in years and sex were almost always included in the sample metadata. HLA class I and class II types, where available, came from metadata supplied by the sample provider rather than from assay-based typing. The material from the prospective study consisted of cDNA or gDNA derived from T cells, B-cell-depleted T cells, or PBMCs. The samples were drawn from two sources: the first 160 participants of the ongoing ImmuneRACE study, and 1,200 or so subjects contributed by 6 global collaborators. Deeply sampled blood TCRbeta repertoires from subjects exposed to, actively infected with, or recovered from COVID-19 were included in the dataset. A freely available public database, intended as a resource for researchers studying the immune response to SARS-CoV-2, is where the repertoires were released.

The immunoSEQ Assay, a bias-controlled multiplex PCR, was used to amplify TCRbeta CDR3 regions from genomic DNA. In the original analysis: Nucleated cell counts per sample were estimated from amplification of reference gene primers within the assay. To quantify the absolute abundance of each unique TCRbeta CDR3 rearrangement, sequence reads were collapsed and filtered. For each sample, productive Simpson clonality was calculated as the square root of Simpson's diversity index across productive rearrangements. TCRdb holds this immuneACCESS table with in-frame rearrangements only. Some clones are missing; in checked studies, unresolved V genes explain under half, and the rest has no known cause. Clone size and V and J calls were adopted from that table, with D and trimming inferred from the DNA. The sample table shows about 230,000 clones, and around 78% are seen once. Of the sample, approximately 2.6% is held by the ten largest clones.

Of note for this clone: Its antigen is not yet known. No base quality information exists; no much larger clone differs at one position.

The paper as a whole reports these results and caveats: How much clinical and demographic metadata was included differed by source and by participant, and the metadata was provided uncurated.

Whole blood was collected in K2EDTA tubes by collaborating institutions according to the institutions' own protocols. Collaborator samples were shipped for TCRbeta analysis as frozen whole blood, isolated PBMCs, or DNA extracted from either sample type. Trimming leaves V shorter by 4 bases and J shorter by 6 bases, with the junction holding 5 bases beyond the gene matches. CDR1 and CDR2 are drawn from the germline V gene: SGDLS, YYNGEE. The CDR3 goes from the cysteine to the phenylalanine over 14 residues. Only the CDR3 part of the read is kept: 42 bases, read in frame from the first base. Material: peripheral blood. The V gene is TRBV9 and the J gene is TRBJ1-5; the central 9 bases match TRBD1. This sequence originates from a woman aged 70-85 years with active or convalescent COVID-19. The CDR3 region: CASSRTGGGQPQHF. The DNA reads as follows: TGTGCCAGCAGCCGAACAGGGGGCGGTCAGCCCCAGCATTTT.